This T cell receptor (beta chain) was sequenced in a study of cytomegalovirus exposure and HLA in healthy donors. Both 60 Vbeta primers and 13 Jbeta primers went into the PCR. Using immunoSEQ multiplex PCR, the repertoire was profiled, and TCRdb retains in-frame clones only, with some absent. Recorded here are approximately 110,000 clones; the top ten clones represent 0.45% to 0.6%. With respect to this clone: The antigen is undetermined.

The ends lost 8 bases at V and 0 bases at J; junction bases unmatched: 5. Germline CDR1 and CDR2: MNHEY and SVGAGI. The CDR3 has 14 amino acids. Donors consisted of healthy bone marrow donors. Findings and limits, study-wide: Accurate predictions that matched the HLA-A and HLA-B alleles of most subjects were reportedly made from TCR beta sequences. Productive rates of about 90% or about 30% were seen for most TCR beta V segments in an earlier analysis.

The J gene is TRBJ2-3, the V gene TRBV6-5; 7 bases fit TRBD2. The sequencing input was PBMCs. The origin of this receptor is a man aged 50-60 years in good health and CMV-seronegative. The CDR3 protein is CASGGTTSTDTQYF. The CDR3 DNA is TGTGCCAGCGGTGGGACTACTAGCACAGATACGCAGTATTTT.